One sample yielded the 8 T cell receptor beta chains listed below, sequenced in a study of shared T cell receptors in the human thymus. The protocol was immunoSEQ multiplex PCR, while the TCRdb copy is restricted to in-frame clones and leaves out a portion. The sample consists of about 660,000 clones, over 75% of them appearing once. This sample also belongs to another study, concerning human thymus T cells.

Sequencing was done on a sample of thymocytes. Receptors were obtained from a boy younger than two with a congenital heart defect.

The gene calls are TRBV27 and TRBJ2-5; D is perhaps TRBD1 (6 bases). V lost 2 bases, J lost 5 bases, and 18 bases lay in between. The CDR3 has 16 amino acids. The V gene's germline CDR1 is MNHEY and CDR2 SMNVEV (reference sequence). The CDR3 reads CASSLTGHARGETQYF. In DNA, the CDR3 is TGTGCCAGCAGTTTAACAGGGCACGCTCGGGGTGAGACCCAGTACTTC.

The gene calls are TRBV7-8 and TRBJ2-5, with D perhaps TRBD1 (8 bases). The CDR3 is 14 amino acids. V shed 5 bases and J shed 5 bases, with 15 bases lying between them. The V gene's germline CDR1 is SGHVS and CDR2 FQNEAQ. The CDR3 coding sequence is TGTGCCAGCAGCCCTGGACAGGGAGGGGAGACCCAGTACTTC. Protein: CASSPGQGGETQYF.

The genes are TRBV7-9 and TRBJ1-1, with TRBD1 matching 7 bases. The trim removed 4 bases at V and 0 bases at J, leaving 2 bases unmatched. This CDR3 is built from 14 residues. Germline values: CDR1 SEHNR, CDR2 FQNEAQ (reference sequence). This chain's CDR3 is CASSSTGLNTEAFF. CDR3 sequence (DNA): TGTGCCAGCAGCTCGACAGGGCTGAACACTGAAGCTTTCTTT.

The chain links TRBV15 to TRBJ1-5; 7 positions agree with TRBD1. Germline CDR1 LNHNV, CDR2 YYDKDF (reference sequence). V gave up 0 bases and J gave up 5 bases; unmatched junction bases: 4. This CDR3 contains 15 residues. The CDR3 protein is CATSRDRGDDQPQHF. CDR3 nucleotides: TGTGCCACCAGCAGAGACAGGGGGGATGATCAGCCCCAGCATTTT.

This clone was counted once. The V gene is TRBV7-9, the J gene TRBJ2-4; weak D call: TRBD1 (5 bases). The germline gives CDR1 SEHNR, CDR2 FQNEAQ (reference sequence). The CDR3 runs to 16 residues. Trimming shortened V by 4 bases and J by 0 bases, and 13 bases separated the two germline ends. The CDR3 spells CASSSRQLLAKNIQYF. The DNA of the CDR3 is TGTGCCAGCAGCTCGAGACAGTTACTAGCCAAAAACATTCAGTACTTC.

The V call is TRBV7-6, the J call TRBJ2-7, with D maybe TRBD1 (5 bases). V shed 2 bases and J shed 1 base, with 15 bases lying between them. From germline, CDR1 is SGHVS and CDR2 FNYEAQ. The CDR3 has 16 amino acids. CDR3 in DNA: TGTGCCAGCAGCTTAAGGGGCCGGCCAGATTCCTACGAGCAGTACTTC. Translated: CASSLRGRPDSYEQYF.

This chain links TRBV5-1 with TRBJ2-7; 10 bases map to TRBD1. CDR1 is SGHRS and CDR2 is YFSETQ in the germline V gene. The J segment lost 7 bases and the V segment lost 7 bases, leaving 14 bases of the junction unmatched. The CDR3 spans 15 residues. CDR3 protein: CASYWGQGSNHEQYF. The CDR3 DNA reads TGCGCCAGCTACTGGGGACAGGGGTCTAATCATGAGCAGTACTTC.

The rearrangement links TRBV4-1 to TRBJ2-7; TRBD2 matches at 7 bases. Germline V gene data show CDR1 as MGHRA and CDR2 as YSYEKL. The trim removed 0 bases at V and 3 bases at J, leaving 5 bases unmatched. The CDR3 runs to 15 residues. DNA for the CDR3: TGCGCCAGCAGCCAAGACGCTAGCGGAAACTACGAGCAGTACTTC. Translation: CASSQDASGNYEQYF.